The 15 T cell receptor beta chains below come from one sample, sequenced in a study of blood T cell repertoires in COVID-19. Using immunoSEQ multiplex PCR, the repertoire was profiled, and TCRdb retains in-frame clones only, with some absent. The sample yields roughly 150,000 clones, approximately 86% seen once. Sequenced input: peripheral blood. These receptors came from an elderly man with COVID-19, enrolled during active disease.

The chain is built from TRBV5-1 and TRBJ1-1; 7 nucleotides align to TRBD1. The CDR3 is 17 residues long. Germline V gene sequence: CDR1 SGHRS, CDR2 YFSETQ. Losses at the gene ends were 3 bases for V and 1 base for J; bases not matched to a gene: 12. CDR3 protein: CASSSSTGSRWNTEAFF. CDR3 coding DNA: TGCGCCAGCAGCTCTTCGACAGGGTCGAGATGGAACACTGAAGCTTTCTTT.

V and J are TRBV2 and TRBJ1-1; the match to TRBD1 covers 7 bases. With V trimmed by 2 bases and J by 1 base, 1 base remained unmatched. The CDR3 has 14 residues. CDR1 SNHLY and CDR2 FYNNEI come from the germline V gene. The CDR3 DNA is TGTGCCAGCAGTGAATGGGACAGGAACACTGAAGCTTTCTTT. Residues: CASSEWDRNTEAFF. The variable domain in full, completed from reference TRBV2 and TRBJ1-1, reads EPEVTQTPSHQVTQMGQEVILRCVPISNHLYFYWYRQILGQKVEFLVSFYNNEISEKSEIFDDQFSVERPDGSNFTLKIRSTKLEDSAMYFCASSEWDRNTEAFFGQGTRLTVV.

This chain joins TRBV9 and TRBJ1-4; no reliable D call. The germline gives CDR1 SGDLS, CDR2 YYNGEE. The CDR3 is made up of 15 amino acids. V lost 4 bases, J lost 3 bases, and 13 bases lay in between. CDR3 nucleotide sequence: TGTGCCAGCAGCCCCCAAGGCAGGTCTAATGAAAAACTGTTTTTT. Protein product: CASSPQGRSNEKLFF.

This chain joins TRBV19 and TRBJ2-4, with TRBD1 matching over 9 bases. V was pared by 5 bases and J by 6 bases, with 8 bases of the junction left unmatched. The CDR3 spans 15 residues. Germline CDR1 reads LNHDA; CDR2 reads SQIVND (reference sequence). CDR3 nucleotide sequence: TGTGCCAGTAGTCCTTCCCCGGGACAGGGAAACATTCAGTACTTC. The encoded protein is CASSPSPGQGNIQYF.

J is TRBJ2-5 and V is TRBV7-9; 7 nucleotides match TRBD2. CDR3 size: 15 residues. CDR1 and CDR2 (germline): SEHNR, FQNEAQ (reference sequence). V shed 1 base, J shed 3 bases, and the junction held 5 bases outside the gene matches. The CDR3 loop reads CASSLGGTTKETQYF. The CDR3 DNA sequence: TGTGCCAGCAGCTTAGGAGGGACTACGAAAGAGACCCAGTACTTC.

The chain couples TRBV7-2 to TRBJ1-5, with 7 nucleotides matching TRBD1. The CDR3 is 14 amino acids. The germline CDR1 and CDR2 sequences are SGHTA and FQGNSA. V gave up 5 bases and J gave up 1 base; unmatched junction bases: 2. The CDR3 protein is CASSPQGSNQPQHF. As DNA, the CDR3 is TGTGCCAGCAGCCCACAGGGGAGCAATCAGCCCCAGCATTTT. The whole variable domain, filled in from reference TRBV7-2 and TRBJ1-5, reads GAGVSQSPSNKVTEKGKDVELRCDPISGHTALYWYRQSLGQGLEFLIYFQGNSAPDKSGLPSDRFSAERTGGSVSTLTIQRTQQEDSAVYLCASSPQGSNQPQHFGDGTRLSIL.

The CDR3 loop reads CSVQGQGARMNTEAFF. The DNA for the CDR3 is TGCAGCGTTCAGGGACAGGGGGCAAGAATGAACACTGAAGCTTTCTTT. This chain links TRBV29-1 with TRBJ1-1; 12 bases are a match to TRBD1. Germline lookup yields CDR1 SQVTM and CDR2 ANQGSEA. The CDR3 sequence is 16 residues long. V lost 5 bases, J lost 0 bases, and 7 bases stayed unmatched.

The genes are TRBV13 and TRBJ1-1; the match to TRBD1 covers 7 bases. V was pared by 4 bases and J by 5 bases, with 7 bases of the junction left unmatched. CDR1 is PRHDT, CDR2 FYEKMQ, per germline (reference sequence). CDR3 length equals 14 residues. CDR3: CASSSDRVSTEAFF. In DNA form, the CDR3 reads TGTGCCAGCAGCTCAGACAGGGTATCAACTGAAGCTTTCTTT. The full variable domain, completed using reference TRBV13 and TRBJ1-1, is AAGVIQSPRHLIKEKRETATLKCYPIPRHDTVYWYQQGPGQDPQFLISFYEKMQSDKGSIPDRFSAQQFSDYHSELNMSSLELGDSALYFCASSSDRVSTEAFFGQGTRLTVV.

Here the CDR3 DNA reads TGCGCCAGCAGTCAAACCCCTAGCGGGGACGGACTAAGAAGGGCCTACGAGCAGTACTTC. Its translation: CASSQTPSGDGLRRAYEQYF. The V call is TRBV23-1, the J call TRBJ2-7, with TRBD2 matching over 9 bases. TRBV23-1 is designated an ORF whose function remains uncertain. CDR3 length: 20 amino acids. V dropped 2 bases and J dropped 2; count of bases not matched to a gene: 19.

The rearrangement joins TRBV29-1 to TRBJ2-2, with D possibly being TRBD1 (6 bases). The CDR3 spans 13 residues. Trimming shortened V by 2 bases and J by 6 bases, and 10 bases separated the two germline ends. CDR1 is SQVTM, CDR2 ANQGSEA, per germline. In DNA, the CDR3 is TGCAGCGTTGAAAGAGGGGGAGCCGGGGAGCTGTTTTTT. It is translated as CSVERGGAGELFF.

The CDR3 coding sequence is TGTGCCAGCAGTGAGAATGGATTGGGACTTTCACCCCTCCACTTT. Protein: CASSENGLGLSPLHF. V is TRBV2 and J is TRBJ1-6; D is possibly TRBD1 (5 bases). Trimming took 3 bases from V and 9 from J, leaving 15 bases between them. The CDR3 totals 15 residues. Germline assignment: CDR1 SNHLY and CDR2 FYNNEI.

Only a few counts were recorded for this clone. This chain uses TRBV10-1 with TRBJ1-6; D is uncertain. The CDR3 consists of 13 residues. The V end lost 0 bases, the J end lost 7 bases, and 4 bases lay between the germline ends. Germline lookup yields CDR1 WNHNN and CDR2 SYGVQD (reference sequence). CDR3 residues: CASSESQNSPLHF. CDR3 bases: TGCGCCAGCAGTGAGTCTCAGAATTCACCCCTCCACTTT.

The V and J genes are TRBV5-1 and TRBJ1-1; D is perhaps TRBD1 (6 bases). This CDR3 is built from 14 residues. Per germline, CDR1 SGHRS and CDR2 YFSETQ. With 4 bases removed from V and 1 base from J, the gap between germline ends came to 11 bases. This CDR3 is CASSPLQGNTEAFF. CDR3 in DNA: TGCGCCAGCAGCCCGTTACAGGGGAACACTGAAGCTTTCTTT. The whole variable domain, filled in from reference TRBV5-1 and TRBJ1-1, reads KAGVTQTPRYLIKTRGQQVTLSCSPISGHRSVSWYQQTPGQGLQFLFEYFSETQRNKGNFPGRFSGRQFSNSRSEMNVSTLELGDSALYLCASSPLQGNTEAFFGQGTRLTVV.

The V and J genes are TRBV6-5 and TRBJ2-3, with 9 bases aligning to TRBD1. In germline, CDR1 is MNHEY, CDR2 SVGAGI. The CDR3 spans 14 residues. Losses at the gene ends were 10 bases for V and 2 bases for J; bases not matched to a gene: 7. CDR3 sequence (DNA): TGTGCCACTCGGACAGGGGCCTCCACAGATACGCAGTATTTT. It yields the protein CATRTGASTDTQYF.

The rearrangement uses TRBV7-3 and TRBJ2-1, with 10 nucleotides matching TRBD2. Germline V gene sequence: CDR1 SGHTA, CDR2 FQGTGA. The ends lost 8 bases at V and 7 bases at J; junction bases unmatched: 8. The CDR3 has 14 amino acids. The CDR3 sequence is CASSPSGGMNEQFF. The CDR3 region has the DNA TGTGCCAGCTCCCCTAGCGGGGGTATGAATGAGCAGTTCTTC. The whole variable domain, filled in from reference TRBV7-3 and TRBJ2-1, reads GAGVSQTPSNKVTEKGKYVELRCDPISGHTALYWYRQSLGQGPEFLIYFQGTGAADDSGLPNDRFFAVRPEGSVSTLKIQRTERGDSAVYLCASSPSGGMNEQFFGPGTRLTVL.